The clone carrying this TCR beta chain has just one count. Its specificity is not known. The data stem from a study of cytomegalovirus exposure and HLA in healthy donors. With 60 Vbeta and 13 Jbeta primers, the PCR was carried out. Profiling relied on immunoSEQ multiplex PCR, and the TCRdb table lists in-frame clones only, not all of them. The data show roughly 120,000 clones, 80% seen once. The V gene lost 6 bases and the J gene lost 7 bases, with 15 bases spanning the gap. Germline V CDR1 and CDR2: SQVTM, ANQGSEA. The length of the CDR3 is 13 residues. Study-wide findings and caveats: Rare sequences made up most TCRs, while some public TCRs were found in many donors. The authors listed around 150 TCR beta chains as cytomegalovirus-associated. In a later analysis, a genetic analysis reported fewer productive-TCR N-insertions in an Asian-associated ancestry cluster than the cohort average.

This receptor was identified in a man aged 30 to 45 in good health and CMV-seronegative. Sequenced input: PBMCs. This chain uses TRBV29-1 with TRBJ2-2; weak D call: TRBD2 (6 bases). Here the CDR3 reads CSVEGRGGGELFF. CDR3 DNA: TGCAGCGTGGAGGGACGGGGCGGCGGGGAGCTGTTTTTT.